A single sample is the source of the 27 T cell receptor beta chains below, sequenced in a study of OX40 agonist ivuxolimab in advanced cancers. Using immunoSEQ multiplex PCR, the repertoire was profiled, and TCRdb retains in-frame clones only, with some absent. The profile shows 70,000 to 90,000 clones, roughly 89% of them singletons. The sample consisted of CD4+ or CD8+ T cells sorted from blood, taken in a trial of the OX40 agonist ivuxolimab. These TCRs come from an adult with an advanced solid tumor such as melanoma, head and neck, liver or kidney cancer.

This rearrangement joins TRBV19 to TRBJ1-5, with 10 positions matching TRBD1. There are 16 residues in the CDR3. The V gene's germline CDR1 is LNHDA and CDR2 SQIVND (reference sequence). J gave up 3 bases and V 5 bases, and 7 bases lay outside the gene matches. The CDR3: CASSFSDRGINQPQHF. Written as DNA, the CDR3 is TGTGCCAGTAGTTTCTCGGACAGGGGGATCAATCAGCCCCAGCATTTT.

The chain carries TRBV28 and TRBJ1-2; the D is unclear. This CDR3 region has 14 residues. Germline CDR1 and CDR2: MDHEN and SYDVKM. V gave up 6 bases and J gave up 4 bases, with 15 bases separating them. In DNA form, the CDR3 reads TGTGCCAGCAGGGGTAACGGGGAGGGCTATGGCTACACCTTC. Protein sequence: CASRGNGEGYGYTF.

CDR3 DNA: TGTGCCAGCAGCGTAGGAGGCGTCACCGGGGAGCTGTTTTTT. Its protein product is CASSVGGVTGELFF. The chain joins TRBV9 to TRBJ2-2, with no clear D. The CDR3 spans 14 residues. Germline lookup yields CDR1 SGDLS and CDR2 YYNGEE. V dropped 0 bases and J dropped 4 bases, with 7 bases sitting between them. The full variable domain, in which reference TRBV9 and TRBJ2-2 provide the parts outside the CDR3, is DSGVTQTPKHLITATGQRVTLRCSPRSGDLSVYWYQQSLDQGLQFLIQYYNGEERAKGNILERFSAQQFPDLHSELNLSSLELGDSALYFCASSVGGVTGELFFGEGSRLTVL.

The gene calls are TRBV18 and TRBJ2-1, with D unresolved. This CDR3 spans 14 amino acids. V gave up 4 bases and J gave up 5 bases, with 12 bases separating them. Germline V gives CDR1 KGHSH, CDR2 LQKENI. CDR3 in DNA: TGTGCCAGCTCACGACCGGGCCGGGACAATGAGCAGTTCTTC. It yields the protein CASSRPGRDNEQFF.

The V and J genes are TRBV5-6 and TRBJ2-1; D perhaps matches TRBD1 (6 bases). Germline-derived CDR1 and CDR2 are SGHDT and YYEEEE. V shed 0 bases and J shed 3 bases, with 7 bases lying between them. The length of the CDR3 is 14 residues. CDR3 DNA: TGTGCCAGCAGCTTGGAGGGGGTCTACAATGAGCAGTTCTTC. As protein: CASSLEGVYNEQFF.

This chain connects TRBV27 to TRBJ2-5; weak D call: TRBD1 (6 bases). Trimming stripped 4 bases from V and 6 bases from J, with 15 bases between. The CDR3 spans 14 residues. Germline V CDR1 and CDR2: MNHEY, SMNVEV (reference sequence). The CDR3 DNA reads as TGTGCCAGCAGTTCTAACAGGGATGCGAAGACCCAGTACTTC. It yields the protein CASSSNRDAKTQYF.

J is TRBJ2-2 and V is TRBV5-4; 8 bases align to TRBD2. V was pared by 4 bases and J by 0 bases, with 5 bases of the junction left unmatched. The CDR3 is 16 amino acids. CDR1 and CDR2 from the germline V gene are SGHNT and YYREEE (reference sequence). The CDR3 sequence: CASSLLLAANTGELFF. The CDR3 bases are TGTGCCAGCAGCCTTCTACTAGCGGCGAACACCGGGGAGCTGTTTTTT.

This chain connects TRBV5-4 to TRBJ1-2, with 8 positions matching TRBD1. J gave up 4 bases and V 2 bases, and 7 bases lay outside the gene matches. CDR3 length: 15 amino acids. CDR1 SGHNT and CDR2 YYREEE come from the germline V gene (reference sequence). CDR3 amino acids: CASSLSGTGGYGYTF. In nucleotides, the CDR3 is TGTGCCAGCAGCTTATCCGGGACAGGCGGCTATGGCTACACCTTC.

The chain has TRBV6-6 and TRBJ2-2; D uncertain. The CDR3 contains 14 residues. V was cut by 5 bases and J by 4 bases, with 11 bases left in between. Germline V gene lookup returns CDR1 MNHNY and CDR2 SVGAGI (reference sequence). The CDR3 sequence is CASSIDTTTGELFF. The CDR3 DNA follows: TGTGCCAGCAGTATCGACACCACCACCGGGGAGCTGTTTTTT.

This sequence joins TRBV6-6 and TRBJ1-5, with unresolved D. CDR3 size: 13 residues. Trimming cost V 0 bases and J 5 bases, with 5 bases left between them. Germline V CDR1 and CDR2: MNHNY, SVGAGI (reference sequence). CDR3 protein: CASSYSVHQPQHF. CDR3 coding DNA: TGTGCCAGCAGTTACTCTGTCCATCAGCCCCAGCATTTT.

CDR3 nucleotides: TGTGCCAGCAGTAAACCGGGACTAGCCTCGGACGAGCAGTACTTC. It specifies CASSKPGLASDEQYF. The chain employs TRBV25-1 and TRBJ2-7, with TRBD2 matching 9 bases. The CDR3 runs 15 residues. Germline CDR1 is MGHDK and CDR2 is SYGVNS. With 5 bases clipped from V and 5 bases from J, the junction kept 10 bases outside the gene matches.

Only a few counts were recorded for this clone. The V gene is TRBV5-4, the J gene TRBJ2-7, with D perhaps matching TRBD2 (5 bases). This CDR3 spans 13 amino acids. V dropped 4 bases and J dropped 4 bases, with 12 bases sitting between them. CDR1 and CDR2 (germline): SGHNT, YYREEE (reference sequence). CDR3 in amino acids: CASSAEREYEQYF. The CDR3 DNA reads TGTGCCAGCAGCGCGGAGAGGGAGTACGAGCAGTACTTC.

The V gene is TRBV29-1, the J gene TRBJ1-6, with a tentative D call TRBD1 (6 bases). The CDR3 contains 11 residues. Trimming took off 5 bases at V and 14 bases at J, with 13 bases between the two ends. Germline values: CDR1 SQVTM, CDR2 ANQGSEA. CDR3 in DNA: TGCAGCGTTCGAAGGGGGGGCACCCTCCACTTT. This translates into CSVRRGGTLHF. The complete variable domain, with remaining parts taken from reference TRBV29-1 and TRBJ1-6, reads SAVISQKPSRDICQRGTSLTIQCQVDSQVTMMFWYRQQPGQSLTLIATANQGSEATYESGFVIDKFPISRPNLTFSTLTVSNMSPEDSSIYLCSVRRGGTLHFGNGTRLTVT.

This clone came up once. The chain joins TRBV29-1 to TRBJ2-6; D remains unclear. The CDR3 contains 15 residues. V was pared by 6 bases and J by 0 bases, with 12 bases between. In germline, CDR1 is SQVTM, CDR2 ANQGSEA. CDR3 residues: CSVSNAYSGANVLTF. In DNA, the CDR3 is TGCAGCGTCAGTAATGCGTACTCTGGGGCCAACGTCCTGACTTTC.

V and J are TRBV19 and TRBJ2-3; no reliable D call. V was trimmed by 2 bases and J by 2 bases, leaving 11 bases between them. CDR3 length: 15 residues. Germline CDR1 and CDR2: LNHDA and SQIVND (reference sequence). The CDR3 loop is CASSIRQVSTDTQYF. The CDR3 region has the DNA TGTGCCAGTAGTATACGGCAGGTCTCCACAGATACGCAGTATTTT.

This rearrangement joins TRBV7-2 to TRBJ2-7; 10 nucleotides match TRBD2. CDR1 is SGHTA and CDR2 is FQGNSA in the germline V gene. The V and J ends lost 0 bases and 4 bases, in that order; junction bases with no gene match: 3. CDR3 length: 15 residues. This CDR3 is CASSLAASGGYEQYF. The CDR3 region has the DNA TGTGCCAGCAGCTTAGCGGCTAGCGGGGGTTACGAGCAGTACTTC.

This clone was detected only once. The rearrangement joins TRBV27 to TRBJ1-5; 7 nucleotides align to TRBD1. Looked up from germline, CDR1 is MNHEY and CDR2 is SMNVEV (reference sequence). This CDR3 region has 13 residues. The junction had 6 bases not matched to a gene; V was cut back by 8 bases and J by 5 bases. CDR3 coding DNA: TGTGCCAGCTCTCACAGGGGCGATCAGCCCCAGCATTTT. This sequence encodes CASSHRGDQPQHF.

The genes are TRBV6-1 and TRBJ2-1, with TRBD2 identical over 9 bases. The CDR3 spans 14 residues. CDR1 and CDR2 from the germline V gene are MNHNS and SASEGT. V lost 7 bases to trimming and J lost 3 bases; unmatched junction nucleotides: 4. In DNA form, the CDR3 reads TGTGCCAGCACGCGGGAGGGCCGCTACAATGAGCAGTTCTTC. As protein: CASTREGRYNEQFF.

This chain joins TRBV10-1 and TRBJ2-5, with TRBD1 identical over 12 bases. Losses at the gene ends were 2 bases for V and 3 bases for J; bases not matched to a gene: 4. The CDR3 sequence is 16 residues long. CDR1 and CDR2 from the germline V gene are WNHNN and SYGVQD (reference sequence). The CDR3 DNA sequence: TGCGCCAGCAGTGAGCTCGGGACAGGGGGCGAAGAGACCCAGTACTTC. Translating gives CASSELGTGGEETQYF.

The rearrangement joins TRBV11-2 to TRBJ2-3; 7 positions match TRBD2. The CDR3 sequence is 16 residues long. The V segment lost 3 bases and the J segment 4 bases; nucleotides outside the gene matches: 10. Germline V gene data show CDR1 as SGHAT and CDR2 as FQNNGV. In DNA, the CDR3 is TGTGCCAGCAGCTTTACCGGGACTAACCCATCAGATACGCAGTATTTT. Protein: CASSFTGTNPSDTQYF.

V gene TRBV6-5 combines with J gene TRBJ2-7, with D possibly being TRBD1 (5 bases). The CDR3 runs 14 residues. The V end lost 6 bases, the J end lost 4 bases, and 16 bases lay between the germline ends. Germline-derived CDR1 and CDR2 are MNHEY and SVGAGI. The CDR3 region has the DNA TGTGCCAGCAGCCGACAGCGCTCTTCTTACGAGCAGTACTTC. This translates into CASSRQRSSYEQYF.

This clone was found a few times. The V gene is TRBV6-1, the J gene TRBJ1-6; D gene ambiguous. Trimming cost V 10 bases and J 6 bases, with 19 bases left between them. The CDR3 runs to 15 residues. Germline CDR1 MNHNS, CDR2 SASEGT. CDR3 region: CATKGPDPGNSPLHF. The CDR3 DNA is TGTGCCACAAAAGGTCCTGACCCCGGTAATTCACCCCTCCACTTT.

The CDR3 coding sequence is TGTGCCAGCTCTACGGGAGGGTGGGAACAGCCCCAGCATTTT. This translates into CASSTGGWEQPQHF. This chain uses TRBV18 with TRBJ1-5, with D hard to call. The germline CDR1 and CDR2 sequences are KGHSH and LQKENI. The CDR3 covers 14 residues. V was shortened by 6 bases and J by 7 bases, with 16 bases between the two germline ends.

This rearrangement joins TRBV10-3 to TRBJ2-3; D unclear. Looked up from germline, CDR1 is ENHRY and CDR2 is SYGVKD. CDR3 length: 13 amino acids. Trimming removed 2 bases from V and 1 base from J, with 4 bases in between. CDR3 residues: CAISEPGTDTQYF. The CDR3, as DNA: TGTGCCATCAGTGAGCCAGGCACAGATACGCAGTATTTT.

The chain employs TRBV5-1 and TRBJ1-4; D gene unclear. V was trimmed by 3 bases and J by 3 bases, leaving 9 bases between them. The germline gives CDR1 SGHRS, CDR2 YFSETQ. This CDR3 has 14 amino acids. The CDR3, as DNA: TGCGCCAGCAGCTCCCTAGGGCCTAATGAAAAACTGTTTTTT. Translation: CASSSLGPNEKLFF.

The chain has TRBV7-2 and TRBJ2-3, with a possible D match to TRBD1 (8 bases). V was shortened by 7 bases and J by 5 bases, with 16 bases between the two germline ends. The V gene's germline CDR1 is SGHTA and CDR2 FQGNSA. The CDR3 covers 14 residues. In nucleotides, the CDR3 is TGTGCCAGCAAGCAACAGGGGGGGAGAGATACGCAGTATTTT. Its translation is CASKQQGGRDTQYF.

This clone has more than one count but fewer than ten. J is TRBJ1-5 and V is TRBV21-1; the listed D gene, TRBD1, was not tested against the DNA. TRBV21-1 is reported as a pseudogene. This CDR3 has 15 residues. The CDR3 region has the DNA TGTGCCAGCAGCTTCGGGACAGGCCTAAATCAGCCCCAGCATTTT. This encodes CASSFGTGLNQPQHF.